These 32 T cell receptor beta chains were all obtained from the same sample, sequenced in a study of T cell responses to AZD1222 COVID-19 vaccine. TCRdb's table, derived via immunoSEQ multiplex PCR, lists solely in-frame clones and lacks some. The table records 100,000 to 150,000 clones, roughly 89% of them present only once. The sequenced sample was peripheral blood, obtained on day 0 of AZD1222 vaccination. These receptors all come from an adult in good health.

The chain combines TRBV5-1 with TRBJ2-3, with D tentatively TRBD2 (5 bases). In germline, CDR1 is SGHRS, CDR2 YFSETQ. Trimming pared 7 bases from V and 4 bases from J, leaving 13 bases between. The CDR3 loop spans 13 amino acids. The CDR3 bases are TGCGCCAGCCGCCCCATCGGGGCAGATACGCAGTATTTT. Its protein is CASRPIGADTQYF.

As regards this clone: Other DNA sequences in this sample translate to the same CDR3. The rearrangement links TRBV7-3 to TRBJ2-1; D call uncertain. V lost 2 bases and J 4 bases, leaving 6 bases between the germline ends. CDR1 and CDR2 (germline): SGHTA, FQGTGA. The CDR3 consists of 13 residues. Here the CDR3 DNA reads TGTGCCAGCAGCTTAGGCCCGTACAATGAGCAGTTCTTC. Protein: CASSLGPYNEQFF. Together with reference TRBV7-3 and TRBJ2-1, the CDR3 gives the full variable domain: GAGVSQTPSNKVTEKGKYVELRCDPISGHTALYWYRQSLGQGPEFLIYFQGTGAADDSGLPNDRFFAVRPEGSVSTLKIQRTERGDSAVYLCASSLGPYNEQFFGPGTRLTVL.

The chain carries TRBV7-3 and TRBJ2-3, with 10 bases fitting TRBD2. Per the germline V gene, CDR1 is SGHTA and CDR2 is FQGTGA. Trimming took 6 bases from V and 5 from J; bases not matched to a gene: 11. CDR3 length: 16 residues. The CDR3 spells CASSRSSGSGEDTQYF. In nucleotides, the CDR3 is TGTGCCAGCAGTCGTTCTAGCGGGAGTGGGGAAGATACGCAGTATTTT.

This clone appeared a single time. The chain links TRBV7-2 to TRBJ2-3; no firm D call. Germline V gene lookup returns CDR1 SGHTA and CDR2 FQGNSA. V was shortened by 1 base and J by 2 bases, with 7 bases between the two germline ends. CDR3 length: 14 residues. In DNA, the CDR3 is TGTGCCAGCAGCTTAGGAGGCGACACAGATACGCAGTATTTT. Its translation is CASSLGGDTDTQYF.

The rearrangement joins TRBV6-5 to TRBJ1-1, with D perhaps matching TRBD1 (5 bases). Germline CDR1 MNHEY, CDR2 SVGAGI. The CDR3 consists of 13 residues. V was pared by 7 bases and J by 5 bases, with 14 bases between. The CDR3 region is CASTYGGRTEAFF. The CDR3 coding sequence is TGTGCCAGCACCTACGGGGGAAGGACTGAAGCTTTCTTT.

DNA of the CDR3: TGTGCCAGCAGTGAGTCAGGGGGCGAAAGCAATCAGCCCCAGCATTTT. Residues: CASSESGGESNQPQHF. The chain combines TRBV2 with TRBJ1-5, with 8 bases that match TRBD1. The germline CDR1 and CDR2 sequences are SNHLY and FYNNEI. CDR3 length: 16 residues. J lost 1 base, V lost 3 bases, and 5 bases had no gene match.

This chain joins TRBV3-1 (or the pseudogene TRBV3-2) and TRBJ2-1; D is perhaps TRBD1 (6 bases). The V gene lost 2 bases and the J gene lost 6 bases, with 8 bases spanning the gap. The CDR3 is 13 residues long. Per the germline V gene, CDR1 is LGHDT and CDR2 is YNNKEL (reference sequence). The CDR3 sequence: CASSQQGINEQFF. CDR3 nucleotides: TGTGCCAGCAGCCAACAGGGGATCAATGAGCAGTTCTTC.

The DNA of the CDR3 is TGTGCCAGCACCACCCTGGGACAGGAGGATGAGCAGTTCTTC. Translation: CASTTLGQEDEQFF. The V and J genes are TRBV6-5 and TRBJ2-1; 8 positions match TRBD1. The V gene end was trimmed by 7 bases and the J gene end by 8 bases; junction bases not matched to a gene: 10. The CDR3 has 14 amino acids. Germline-derived CDR1 and CDR2 are MNHEY and SVGAGI.

CDR3 sequence: CAISAGTGGAYTEAFF. For the CDR3, the DNA is TGTGCCATCAGTGCCGGGACAGGGGGCGCTTACACTGAAGCTTTCTTT. This chain joins TRBV10-3 and TRBJ1-1; 12 bases fit TRBD1. V was clipped by 4 bases and J by 3 bases; unmatched bases: 6. Germline CDR1 ENHRY, CDR2 SYGVKD. CDR3 length: 16 amino acids.

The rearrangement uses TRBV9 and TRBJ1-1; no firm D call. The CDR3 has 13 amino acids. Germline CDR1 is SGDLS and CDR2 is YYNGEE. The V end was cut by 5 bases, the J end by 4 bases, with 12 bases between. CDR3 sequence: CASSVNSGTEAFF. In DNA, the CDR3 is TGTGCCAGCAGTGTAAACTCGGGCACTGAAGCTTTCTTT. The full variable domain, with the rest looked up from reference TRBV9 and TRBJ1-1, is DSGVTQTPKHLITATGQRVTLRCSPRSGDLSVYWYQQSLDQGLQFLIQYYNGEERAKGNILERFSAQQFPDLHSELNLSSLELGDSALYFCASSVNSGTEAFFGQGTRLTVV.

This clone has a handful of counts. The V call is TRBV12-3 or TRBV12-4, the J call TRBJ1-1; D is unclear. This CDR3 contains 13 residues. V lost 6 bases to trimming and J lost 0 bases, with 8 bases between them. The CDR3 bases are TGTGCCAGCAGCCGGTCCATGAACACTGAAGCTTTCTTT. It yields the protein CASSRSMNTEAFF.

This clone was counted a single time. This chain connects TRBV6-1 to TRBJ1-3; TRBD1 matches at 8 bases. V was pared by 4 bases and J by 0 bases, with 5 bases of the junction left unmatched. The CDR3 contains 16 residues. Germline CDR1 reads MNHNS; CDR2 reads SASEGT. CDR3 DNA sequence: TGTGCCAGCAGTGCAGGACAGGGCCACTCTGGAAACACCATATATTTT. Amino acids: CASSAGQGHSGNTIYF.

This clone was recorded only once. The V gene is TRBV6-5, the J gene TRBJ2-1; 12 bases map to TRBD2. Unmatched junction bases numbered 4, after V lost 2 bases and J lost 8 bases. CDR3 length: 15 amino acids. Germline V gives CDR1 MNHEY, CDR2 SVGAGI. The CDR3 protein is CASSYTSGRRDEQFF. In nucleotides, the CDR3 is TGTGCCAGCAGTTACACTAGCGGGAGGCGGGATGAGCAGTTCTTC.

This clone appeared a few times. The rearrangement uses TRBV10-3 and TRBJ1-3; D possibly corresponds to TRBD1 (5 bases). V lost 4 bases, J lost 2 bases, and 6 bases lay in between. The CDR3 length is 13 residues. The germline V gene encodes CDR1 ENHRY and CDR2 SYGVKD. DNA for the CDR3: TGTGCCATCAGTGGGGGGGCTGGAAACACCATATATTTT. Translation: CAISGGAGNTIYF.

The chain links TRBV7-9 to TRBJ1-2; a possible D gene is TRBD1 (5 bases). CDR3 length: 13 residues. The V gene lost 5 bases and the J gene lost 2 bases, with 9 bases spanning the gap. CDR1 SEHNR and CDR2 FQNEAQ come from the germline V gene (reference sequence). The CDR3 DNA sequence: TGTGCCAGCAGCACAAGGACAAACTATGGCTACACCTTC. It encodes CASSTRTNYGYTF.

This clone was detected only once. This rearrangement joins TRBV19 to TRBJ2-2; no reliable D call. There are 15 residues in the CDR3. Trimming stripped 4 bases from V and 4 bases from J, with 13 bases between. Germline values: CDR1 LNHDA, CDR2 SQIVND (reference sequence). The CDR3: CASSTDRARTGELFF. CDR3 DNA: TGTGCCAGTAGTACCGACCGGGCCCGCACCGGGGAGCTGTTTTTT.

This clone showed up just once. CDR3 loop: CASSFSWDLAYEQYF. CDR3 nucleotide sequence: TGCGCCAGCAGCTTCTCATGGGATTTAGCCTACGAGCAGTACTTC. This chain joins TRBV5-1 and TRBJ2-7; D is undetermined. CDR1 is SGHRS, CDR2 YFSETQ, per germline. The V end lost 2 bases, the J end lost 2 bases, and 14 bases lay between the germline ends. The CDR3 runs to 15 residues.

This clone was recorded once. For the CDR3, the DNA is TGTGCCAGTAGTAGGGGGCCCGACCTGGGATCTAATGAAAAACTGTTTTTT. It is translated as CASSRGPDLGSNEKLFF. The chain recombines TRBV19 with TRBJ1-4; D is possibly TRBD1 (6 bases). Germline CDR1 is LNHDA and CDR2 is SQIVND (reference sequence). V was pared by 4 bases and J by 3 bases, with 18 bases between. CDR3 length: 17 residues.

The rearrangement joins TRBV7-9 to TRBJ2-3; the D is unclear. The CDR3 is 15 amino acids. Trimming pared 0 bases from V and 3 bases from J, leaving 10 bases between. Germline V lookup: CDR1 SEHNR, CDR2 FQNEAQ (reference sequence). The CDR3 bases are TGTGCCAGCAGCTTAGCAGGACCGGTGACAGATACGCAGTATTTT. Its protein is CASSLAGPVTDTQYF.

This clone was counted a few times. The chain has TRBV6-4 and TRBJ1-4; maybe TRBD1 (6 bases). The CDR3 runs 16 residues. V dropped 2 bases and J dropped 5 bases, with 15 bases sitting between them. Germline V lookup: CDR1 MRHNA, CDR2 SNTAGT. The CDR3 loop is CASSDVPGRGNEKLFF. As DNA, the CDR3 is TGTGCCAGCAGTGACGTCCCGGGCAGGGGAAATGAAAAACTGTTTTTT.

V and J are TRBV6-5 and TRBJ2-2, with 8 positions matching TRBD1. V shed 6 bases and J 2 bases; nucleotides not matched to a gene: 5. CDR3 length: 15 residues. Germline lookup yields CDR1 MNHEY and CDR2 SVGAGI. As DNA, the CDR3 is TGTGCCAGCAGAGCCCAGGGGGCTAACACCGGGGAGCTGTTTTTT. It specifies CASRAQGANTGELFF.

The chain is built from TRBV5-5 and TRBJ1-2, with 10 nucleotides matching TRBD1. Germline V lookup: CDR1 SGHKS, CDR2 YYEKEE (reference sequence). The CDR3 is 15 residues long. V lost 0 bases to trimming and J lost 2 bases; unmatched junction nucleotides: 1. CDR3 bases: TGTGCCAGCAGCTTGGCGGGACAGGGGAACTATGGCTACACCTTC. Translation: CASSLAGQGNYGYTF.

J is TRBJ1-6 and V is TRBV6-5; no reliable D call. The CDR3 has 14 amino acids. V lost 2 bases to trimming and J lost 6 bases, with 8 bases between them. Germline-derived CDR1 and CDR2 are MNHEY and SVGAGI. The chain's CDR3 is CASSYDGPNSPLHF. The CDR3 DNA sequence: TGTGCCAGCAGTTACGATGGACCTAATTCACCCCTCCACTTT.

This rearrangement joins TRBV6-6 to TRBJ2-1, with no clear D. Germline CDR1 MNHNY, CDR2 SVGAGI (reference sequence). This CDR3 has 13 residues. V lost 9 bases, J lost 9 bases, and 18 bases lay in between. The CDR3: CASSSQPRVEQFF. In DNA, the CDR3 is TGTGCCAGTTCATCACAGCCACGGGTTGAGCAGTTCTTC.

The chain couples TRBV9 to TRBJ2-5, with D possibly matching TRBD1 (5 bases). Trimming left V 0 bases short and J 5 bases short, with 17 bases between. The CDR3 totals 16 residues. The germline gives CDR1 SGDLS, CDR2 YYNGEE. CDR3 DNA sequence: TGTGCCAGCAGCGTAGGGCCCCCCTCAGGGTTGGAGACCCAGTACTTC. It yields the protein CASSVGPPSGLETQYF.

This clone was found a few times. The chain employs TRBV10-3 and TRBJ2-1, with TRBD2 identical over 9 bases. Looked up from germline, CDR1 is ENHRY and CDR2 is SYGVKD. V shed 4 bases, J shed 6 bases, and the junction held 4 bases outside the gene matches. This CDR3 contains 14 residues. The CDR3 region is CAISAAGGTNEQFF. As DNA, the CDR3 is TGTGCCATCAGTGCTGCGGGGGGGACCAATGAGCAGTTCTTC.

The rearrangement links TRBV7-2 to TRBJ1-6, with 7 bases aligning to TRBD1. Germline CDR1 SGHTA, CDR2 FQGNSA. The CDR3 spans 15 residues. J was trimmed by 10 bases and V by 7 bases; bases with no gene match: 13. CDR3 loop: CASTSVAAGGSPLHF. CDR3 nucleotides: TGTGCCAGCACCTCAGTCGCTGCAGGGGGATCACCCCTCCACTTT.

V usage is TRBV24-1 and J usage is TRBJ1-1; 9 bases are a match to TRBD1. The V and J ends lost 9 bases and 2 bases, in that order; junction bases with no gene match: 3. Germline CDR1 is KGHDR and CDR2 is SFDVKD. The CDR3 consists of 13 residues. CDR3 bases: TGTGCCACCGCGGACAGGGGCAACACTGAAGCTTTCTTT. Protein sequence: CATADRGNTEAFF.

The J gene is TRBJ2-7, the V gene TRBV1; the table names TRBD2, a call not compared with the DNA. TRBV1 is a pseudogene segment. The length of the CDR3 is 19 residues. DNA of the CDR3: TGCACCAGCCGGGGGCGGGGACTAGCGGGGAAGGGATGGTCCCACGAGCAGTACTTC. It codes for CTSRGRGLAGKGWSHEQYF.

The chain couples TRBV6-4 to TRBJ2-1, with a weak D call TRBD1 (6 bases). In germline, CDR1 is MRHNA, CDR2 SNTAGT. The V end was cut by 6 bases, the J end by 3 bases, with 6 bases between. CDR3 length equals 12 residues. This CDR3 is CASRDSYNEQFF. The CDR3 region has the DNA TGTGCCAGCAGGGACAGCTACAATGAGCAGTTCTTC.

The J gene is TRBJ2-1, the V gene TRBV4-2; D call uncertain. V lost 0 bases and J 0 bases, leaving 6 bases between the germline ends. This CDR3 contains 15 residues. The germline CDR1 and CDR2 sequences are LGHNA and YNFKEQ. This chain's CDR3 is CASSQDYLSYNEQFF. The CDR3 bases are TGTGCCAGCAGCCAAGATTACCTCTCCTACAATGAGCAGTTCTTC.

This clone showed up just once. The CDR3 is CASSQGSWGDNQPQHF. Here the CDR3 DNA reads TGTGCCAGCAGCCAAGGGTCCTGGGGGGACAATCAGCCCCAGCATTTT. The chain couples TRBV4-2 to TRBJ1-5; possibly TRBD1 for D (5 bases). V lost 1 base and J lost 3, with 13 bases in between. The germline V gene has CDR1 LGHNA and CDR2 YNFKEQ. The length of the CDR3 is 16 residues.